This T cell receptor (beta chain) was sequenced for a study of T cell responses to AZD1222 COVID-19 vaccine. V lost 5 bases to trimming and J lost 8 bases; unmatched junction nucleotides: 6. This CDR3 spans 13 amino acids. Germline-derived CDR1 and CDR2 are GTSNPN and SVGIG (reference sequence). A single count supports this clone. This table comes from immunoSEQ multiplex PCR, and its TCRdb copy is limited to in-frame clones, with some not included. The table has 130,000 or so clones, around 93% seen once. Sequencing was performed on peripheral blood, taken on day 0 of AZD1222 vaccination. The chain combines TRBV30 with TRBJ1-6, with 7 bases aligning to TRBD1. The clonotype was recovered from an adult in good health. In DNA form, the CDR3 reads TGTGCCTGGGCTCGACAGGGACATTCACCCCTCCACTTT. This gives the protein CAWARQGHSPLHF. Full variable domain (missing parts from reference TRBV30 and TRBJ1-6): SQTIHQWPATLVQPVGSPLSLECTVEGTSNPNLYWYRQAAGRGLQLLFYSVGIGQISSEVPQNLSASRPQDRQFILSSKKLLLSDSGFYLCAWARQGHSPLHFGNGTRLTVT.